This T cell receptor (beta chain) was sequenced in a study of CD8 T cells in ankylosing spondylitis. Study results and limitations: Typical of ankylosing spondylitis blood, it appeared, was a TCR beta motif of fewer than ten highly homologous variants.

Libraries of TCR beta came from quantitative 5'-RACE with molecular barcodes. TCRdb analysed the 5' RACE reads with MiXCR anew, one entry per CDR3 protein. The sample has some 180,000 distinct CDR3 sequences; roughly 20% are singletons. For this clonotype: The antigen is unknown.

The CDR3 extends over 13 amino acids. After removal of 5 bases from V and 9 bases from J, the junction contained 10 bases not matched to a gene. Germline V gene sequence: CDR1 SGHAT, CDR2 FQNNGV. This clonotype was obtained from a male donor aged 5-29 years with ankylosing spondylitis or in good health (not recorded which). V is TRBV11-2 and J is TRBJ2-7; 7 positions agree with TRBD1. Sequencing was done on a sample of blood, either unsorted or a sorted T cell fraction (not recorded which). The CDR3 is CASSRDREYRQYV. CDR3 nucleotides: TGTGCCAGCAGCCGTGACAGGGAGTATAGGCAGTACGTC.